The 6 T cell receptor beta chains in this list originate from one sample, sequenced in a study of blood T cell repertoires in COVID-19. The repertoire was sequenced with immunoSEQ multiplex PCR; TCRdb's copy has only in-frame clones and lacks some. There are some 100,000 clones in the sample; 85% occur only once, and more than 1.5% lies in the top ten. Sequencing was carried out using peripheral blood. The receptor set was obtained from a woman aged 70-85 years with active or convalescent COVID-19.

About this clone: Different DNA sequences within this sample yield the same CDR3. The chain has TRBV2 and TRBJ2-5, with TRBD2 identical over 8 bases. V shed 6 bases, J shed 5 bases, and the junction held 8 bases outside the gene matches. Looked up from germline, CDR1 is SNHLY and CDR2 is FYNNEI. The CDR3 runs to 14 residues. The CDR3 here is CASSDGRAPETQYF. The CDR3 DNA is TGTGCCAGCAGCGACGGGAGGGCCCCCGAGACCCAGTACTTC.

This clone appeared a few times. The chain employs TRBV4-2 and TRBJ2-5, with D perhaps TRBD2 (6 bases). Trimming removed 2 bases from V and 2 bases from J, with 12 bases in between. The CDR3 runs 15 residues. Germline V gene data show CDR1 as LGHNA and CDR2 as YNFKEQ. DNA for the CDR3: TGTGCCAGCAGCCAATACTCACTAGCACAAGAGACCCAGTACTTC. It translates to CASSQYSLAQETQYF.

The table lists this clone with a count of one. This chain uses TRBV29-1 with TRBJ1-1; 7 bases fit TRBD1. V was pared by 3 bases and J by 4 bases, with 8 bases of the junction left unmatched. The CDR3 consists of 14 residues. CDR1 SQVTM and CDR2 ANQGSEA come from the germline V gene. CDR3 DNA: TGCAGCGTTGATGGACAGGCTTTAGGCACTGAAGCTTTCTTT. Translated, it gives CSVDGQALGTEAFF.

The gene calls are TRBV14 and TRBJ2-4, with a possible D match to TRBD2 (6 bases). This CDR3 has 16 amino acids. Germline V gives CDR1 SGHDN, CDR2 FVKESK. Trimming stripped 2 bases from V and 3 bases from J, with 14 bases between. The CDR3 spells CASSQRTGVGKNIQYF. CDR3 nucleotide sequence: TGTGCCAGCAGCCAAAGGACGGGAGTCGGCAAAAACATTCAGTACTTC.

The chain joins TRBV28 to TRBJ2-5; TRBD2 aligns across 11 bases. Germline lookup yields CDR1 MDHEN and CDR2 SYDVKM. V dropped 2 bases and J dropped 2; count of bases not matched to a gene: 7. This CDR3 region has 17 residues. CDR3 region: CASSLVASGGPQETQYF. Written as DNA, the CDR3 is TGTGCCAGCAGTTTAGTAGCTAGCGGGGGGCCGCAAGAGACCCAGTACTTC.

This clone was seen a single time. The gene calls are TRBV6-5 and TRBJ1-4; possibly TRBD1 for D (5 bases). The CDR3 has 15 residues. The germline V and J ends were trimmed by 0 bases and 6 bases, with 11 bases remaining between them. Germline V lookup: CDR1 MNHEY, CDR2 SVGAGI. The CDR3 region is CASSYSGGGDEKLFF. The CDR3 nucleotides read TGTGCCAGCAGTTACTCTGGGGGAGGGGATGAAAAACTGTTTTTT.